Each of the 16 T cell receptor beta chains below was sequenced from the same sample in a study of CD8+ T cells in alopecia areata. Reverse transcribed after extraction, RNA yielded cDNA as the sequencing template. Sequenced by immunoSEQ multiplex PCR; TCRdb stores in-frame clones only, minus some. The data contain 220,000 or so clones, about 60% of them singletons. The specimen was CD4+ T cells sorted from blood, collected at week 0. The receptors derive from a human donor with alopecia areata.

This clone appeared a few times. The V call is TRBV30, the J call TRBJ2-2; 9 nucleotides match TRBD2. The CDR3 consists of 14 residues. CDR1 and CDR2 (germline): GTSNPN, SVGIG (reference sequence). V gave up 5 bases and J gave up 3 bases; unmatched junction bases: 4. The CDR3 DNA is TGTGCCTGGGCTGCGGGAGGGTACACCGGGGAGCTGTTTTTT. Its translation is CAWAAGGYTGELFF.

V and J are TRBV5-5 and TRBJ2-3, with D uncertain. This CDR3 contains 14 residues. Trimming removed 0 bases at V and 4 bases at J, with 9 bases between. Germline assignment: CDR1 SGHKS and CDR2 YYEKEE (reference sequence). CDR3 residues: CASSLVGIADTQYF. The CDR3 coding sequence is TGTGCCAGCAGCTTGGTGGGTATCGCAGATACGCAGTATTTT.

Comments on this clone: Distinct nucleotide sequences in the sample also encode this CDR3. The chain couples TRBV27 to TRBJ2-3; D is uncertain. The V gene lost 5 bases and the J gene lost 3 bases, with 6 bases spanning the gap. Germline values: CDR1 MNHEY, CDR2 SMNVEV (reference sequence). CDR3 length: 12 residues. In nucleotides, the CDR3 is TGTGCCAGCAGTCCGACGACAGATACGCAGTATTTT. It translates to CASSPTTDTQYF.

The rearrangement links TRBV30 to TRBJ1-2, with D perhaps matching TRBD1 (5 bases). Trimming shortened V by 3 bases and J by 3 bases, and 14 bases separated the two germline ends. CDR3 length: 14 amino acids. Germline CDR1 reads GTSNPN; CDR2 reads SVGIG (reference sequence). Here the CDR3 DNA reads TGTGCCTGGAGGTTTGGCCTACAGGACTATGGCTACACCTTC. It translates to CAWRFGLQDYGYTF.

A few counts support this clone. The V call is TRBV6-5, the J call TRBJ2-5, with D perhaps matching TRBD1 (6 bases). Germline V lookup: CDR1 MNHEY, CDR2 SVGAGI. Trimming took off 2 bases at V and 0 bases at J, with 7 bases between the two ends. The length of the CDR3 is 14 residues. DNA of the CDR3: TGTGCCAGCAGTTACCGGGACAACCAAGAGACCCAGTACTTC. Protein product: CASSYRDNQETQYF.

This clone was seen a few times. The CDR3 bases are TGTGCCAGCAGCCTCAGACTAGCGGGGGAGCAGTTCTTC. Protein sequence: CASSLRLAGEQFF. The J gene is TRBJ2-1, the V gene TRBV5-6, with TRBD2 identical over 11 bases. The CDR3 loop spans 13 amino acids. The germline CDR1 and CDR2 sequences are SGHDT and YYEEEE. V shed 4 bases, J shed 10 bases, and the junction held 4 bases outside the gene matches.

Concerning this clone: Other DNA sequences in the sample encode the same CDR3. The V call is TRBV5-1, the J call TRBJ2-5; no clear D. The CDR3 has 11 amino acids. Germline V gene data show CDR1 as SGHRS and CDR2 as YFSETQ. Trimming took off 3 bases at V and 4 bases at J, with 4 bases between the two ends. The DNA for the CDR3 is TGCGCCAGCAGCTCGGCAGAGACCCAGTACTTC. Protein product: CASSSAETQYF.

The CDR3 DNA reads as TGTGCCAGCAGAGCTAAGCGGAACACAGATACGCAGTATTTT. As protein: CASRAKRNTDTQYF. The chain is built from TRBV6-1 and TRBJ2-3; TRBD2 might be the D (5 bases). Germline loops: CDR1 MNHNS, CDR2 SASEGT. V dropped 6 bases and J dropped 2 bases, with 12 bases sitting between them. CDR3 length: 14 amino acids.

This sequence joins TRBV9 and TRBJ2-5; 7 bases fit TRBD1. V lost 3 bases and J lost 5; bases outside the gene matches: 4. CDR3 length: 13 residues. Germline V CDR1 and CDR2: SGDLS, YYNGEE. The CDR3 loop reads CASSATGLETQYF. In nucleotides, the CDR3 is TGTGCCAGCAGCGCGACAGGGCTGGAGACCCAGTACTTC.

V is TRBV5-4 and J is TRBJ2-3, with TRBD2 matching 11 bases. The CDR3 has 18 amino acids. J gave up 0 bases and V 5 bases, and 11 bases lay outside the gene matches. Germline V lookup: CDR1 SGHNT, CDR2 YYREEE (reference sequence). The CDR3 spells CASRPPGLAASSTDTQYF. The CDR3 nucleotides are TGTGCCAGCAGACCACCGGGACTAGCGGCTTCTAGCACAGATACGCAGTATTTT.

This clone was counted only a few times. The V gene is TRBV6-6, the J gene TRBJ1-1; D is ambiguous. Germline V gene lookup returns CDR1 MNHNY and CDR2 SVGAGI (reference sequence). V was trimmed by 5 bases and J by 5 bases, leaving 9 bases between them. This CDR3 contains 12 residues. CDR3 in DNA: TGTGCCAGCAGTCCCTTAGATACTGAAGCTTTCTTT. Translating it yields CASSPLDTEAFF.

This CDR3 is CASSLGPNPEQYF. The CDR3 nucleotides read TGTGCCAGCAGCTTGGGTCCAAATCCCGAGCAGTACTTC. The chain recombines TRBV7-8 with TRBJ2-7, with D uncertain. The ends were cut back, 3 bases at V and 6 bases at J, with 12 bases in the middle. This CDR3 is built from 13 residues. Germline V gene sequence: CDR1 SGHVS, CDR2 FQNEAQ.

In its sample, this clone was seen a few times. The rearrangement uses TRBV7-2 and TRBJ2-5, with D uncertain. Per the germline V gene, CDR1 is SGHTA and CDR2 is FQGNSA. This CDR3 has 14 amino acids. Trimming took off 4 bases at V and 5 bases at J, with 14 bases between the two ends. CDR3 residues: CASSSAGLGETQYF. CDR3 bases: TGTGCCAGCAGCTCAGCAGGCCTGGGGGAGACCCAGTACTTC.

The chain uses TRBV15 and TRBJ2-3; 12 bases are a match to TRBD2. From germline, CDR1 is LNHNV and CDR2 YYDKDF (reference sequence). This CDR3 has 15 amino acids. The V segment lost 0 bases and the J segment 6 bases; nucleotides outside the gene matches: 1. As DNA, the CDR3 is TGTGCCACCAGCAGAGATGGGACTAGCGGGGATACGCAGTATTTT. Its protein product is CATSRDGTSGDTQYF.

This clone turned up a few times. The chain employs TRBV5-1 and TRBJ2-2; D uncertain. CDR1 SGHRS and CDR2 YFSETQ come from the germline V gene. Trimming pared 0 bases from V and 0 bases from J, leaving 6 bases between. The CDR3 has 15 amino acids. In DNA, the CDR3 is TGCGCCAGCAGCTTGGACTCCGCGAACACCGGGGAGCTGTTTTTT. It translates to CASSLDSANTGELFF.

V and J are TRBV14 and TRBJ2-3, with D uncertain. The CDR3 is 15 amino acids. Germline CDR1 reads SGHDN; CDR2 reads FVKESK. V was trimmed by 0 bases and J by 2 bases, leaving 9 bases between them. DNA of the CDR3: TGTGCCAGCAGCCAAGACAGGCAGAACACAGATACGCAGTATTTT. Its protein product is CASSQDRQNTDTQYF.